The present entry profiles one TCR beta chain with its context. Its antigen remains unknown. A read error may produce the germline difference seen at one junction end. These data belong to a study of CD4 T cells in relation to SARS-CoV-2 and coronaviruses. Broader study findings: Compared with monoreactive clones, crossreactive clones showed significantly weaker SARS-CoV-2 expansion.

Per the germline V gene, CDR1 is MNHEY and CDR2 is SMNVEV (reference sequence). This CDR3 spans 16 amino acids. CD4+ T cells from unexposed donors were obtained before the COVID-19 pandemic (2011-2018). Isolation of CD4+ T cells took place after around eleven days in culture. Produced via immunoSEQ multiplex PCR; TCRdb's table is partial and in-frame only. The sample contains 16,000 or so clones, 80% to 85% of which appear only once. The rearrangement links TRBV27 to TRBJ2-5; D possibly uses TRBD1 or TRBD2 (6 bases each). This receptor was identified in a human donor in good health. Source material: CD4+ T cells from PBMCs, cultured in vitro. The CDR3 nucleotides are TGTGCCGGCAGTCCAAATCTTTACGGGGGCGGAGAGACCCAGTACTTC. The encoded protein is CAGSPNLYGGGETQYF.